This entry concerns a single T cell receptor (beta chain). The antigen remains undetermined. The data derive from a study of cytomegalovirus exposure and HLA in healthy donors. Study background: The same platform used for the approximately 670 first-cohort repertoires was also used for the 90 to 150 validation repertoires, as a later analysis reported. Findings and limits, study-wide: With high specificity and sensitivity, the classifier reportedly diagnosed cytomegalovirus status.

This CDR3 is 15 amino acids long. V shed 3 bases and J 2 bases; nucleotides not matched to a gene: 4. The V gene's germline CDR1 is SGDLS and CDR2 YYNGEE. Libraries were prepared by immunoSEQ multiplex PCR; TCRdb keeps only in-frame clonotypes and omits some of them. The sample includes about 350,000 clones, around 90% seen only once; the top ten take approximately 1.1%. This chain connects TRBV9 to TRBJ2-3; 9 bases agree with TRBD2. This clonotype originated in a woman aged 25-40 years in good health and CMV-seropositive. Sequencing input: PBMCs. The CDR3 reads CASSAGTSITDTQYF. The CDR3 region has the DNA TGTGCCAGCAGCGCCGGGACTAGCATCACAGATACGCAGTATTTT.